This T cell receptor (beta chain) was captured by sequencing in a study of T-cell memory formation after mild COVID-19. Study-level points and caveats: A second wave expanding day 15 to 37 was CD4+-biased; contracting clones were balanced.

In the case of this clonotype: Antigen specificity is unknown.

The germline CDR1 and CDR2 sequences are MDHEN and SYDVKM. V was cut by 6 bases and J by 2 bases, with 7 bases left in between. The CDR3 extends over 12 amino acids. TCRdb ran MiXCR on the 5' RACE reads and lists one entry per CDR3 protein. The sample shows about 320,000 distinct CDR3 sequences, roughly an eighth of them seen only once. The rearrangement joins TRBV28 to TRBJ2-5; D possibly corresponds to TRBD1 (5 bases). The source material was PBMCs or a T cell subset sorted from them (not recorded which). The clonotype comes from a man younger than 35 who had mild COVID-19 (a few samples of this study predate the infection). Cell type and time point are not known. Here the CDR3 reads CASRTVQETQYF. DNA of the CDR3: TGTGCCAGCAGGACAGTTCAAGAGACCCAGTACTTC.